This entry lists 22 T cell receptor beta chains sequenced from one sample in a study of T-cell memory formation after mild COVID-19. MiXCR, applied by TCRdb to the 5' RACE reads, yields one record per CDR3 protein. Counted here are 250,000 to 300,000 distinct CDR3 sequences, about 16% occurring once; the ten biggest clones make up 23%. Material: PBMCs or a T cell subset sorted from them (not recorded which). The receptors derive from a man aged 18-30 years who had mild COVID-19 (a few samples of this study predate the infection). Cell type and time point are not known.

This clonotype was detected a few times. V is TRBV7-2 and J is TRBJ2-5; D unclear. Germline CDR1 SGHTA, CDR2 FQGNSA. This CDR3 is 14 amino acids long. The V and J ends lost 4 bases and 1 base respectively, with 10 bases between them. As DNA, the CDR3 is TGTGCCAGCAGCTCCTCCCAAGTCCAAGAGACCCAGTACTTC. Residues: CASSSSQVQETQYF.

The V gene is TRBV29-1, the J gene TRBJ1-1; TRBD1 is a possible D gene (5 bases). V was cut by 4 bases and J by 0 bases, with 9 bases left in between. The V gene's germline CDR1 is SQVTM and CDR2 ANQGSEA. The CDR3 covers 13 residues. The CDR3 DNA reads as TGCAGCGTTGGGACGGACATGAACACTGAAGCTTTCTTT. Protein sequence: CSVGTDMNTEAFF.

This clonotype was observed a few times. In DNA, the CDR3 is TGCGCCAGCAGGAGGGAGATGGTCACCGGGGAGCTGTTTTTT. This sequence encodes CASRREMVTGELFF. This chain connects TRBV5-1 to TRBJ2-2, with D maybe TRBD2 (5 bases). CDR1 is SGHRS, CDR2 YFSETQ, per germline. The CDR3 runs 14 residues. Trimming pared 5 bases from V and 4 bases from J, leaving 12 bases between.

At least ten counts were recorded for this clonotype. V and J are TRBV6-5 and TRBJ2-3, with D possibly TRBD2 on 7 matching bases. The V end was cut by 1 base, the J end by 1 base, with 9 bases between. The CDR3 extends over 15 amino acids. From germline, CDR1 is MNHEY and CDR2 SVGAGI. CDR3 coding DNA: TGTGCCAGCAGTTACTGGGGGGGCCGCACAGATACGCAGTATTTT. It translates to CASSYWGGRTDTQYF.

This clonotype was recorded a few times. DNA of the CDR3: TGTGCCAGCAGCCCCCACGAAGGGGGCCGGACTGAAGCTTTCTTT. Translating gives CASSPHEGGRTEAFF. The chain uses TRBV7-8 and TRBJ1-1; 7 bases agree with TRBD1. The ends lost 5 bases at V and 5 bases at J; junction bases unmatched: 11. The CDR3 loop spans 15 amino acids. Germline-derived CDR1 and CDR2 are SGHVS and FQNEAQ. The full variable domain, completed using reference TRBV7-8 and TRBJ1-1, is GAGVSQSPRYKVAKRGQDVALRCDPISGHVSLFWYQQALGQGPEFLTYFQNEAQLDKSGLPSDRFFAERPEGSVSTLKIQRTQQEDSAVYLCASSPHEGGRTEAFFGQGTRLTVV.

This clonotype was counted ten times or more. The gene calls are TRBV6-5 and TRBJ2-1, with a possible D match to TRBD1 (6 bases). The CDR3 extends over 15 amino acids. Germline V lookup: CDR1 MNHEY, CDR2 SVGAGI. The V end was cut by 2 bases, the J end by 2 bases, with 10 bases between. The CDR3: CASSYGRQAYNEQFF. The CDR3 DNA is TGTGCCAGCAGTTACGGGCGACAGGCCTACAATGAGCAGTTCTTC.

The CDR3 spells CASSYSHPTGGDGYTF. Written as DNA, the CDR3 is TGTGCCAGCAGTTACTCTCACCCAACAGGGGGAGATGGCTACACCTTC. The rearrangement links TRBV6-5 to TRBJ1-2; 8 bases fit TRBD1. Germline CDR1 reads MNHEY; CDR2 reads SVGAGI. There are 16 residues in the CDR3. Unmatched junction bases numbered 9, after V lost 0 bases and J lost 6 bases.

The chain combines TRBV4-2 with TRBJ1-3, with 9 nucleotides matching TRBD1. Germline CDR1 reads LGHNA; CDR2 reads YNFKEQ. Trimming removed 1 base from V and 4 bases from J; junction bases left unmatched: 5. The CDR3 is 16 amino acids. The CDR3 DNA sequence: TGTGCCAGCAGCCAAGGCGGACAGGGGAGAGGAAACACCATATATTTT. Its protein is CASSQGGQGRGNTIYF.

This clonotype was observed a few times. The chain carries TRBV5-1 and TRBJ2-7; 9 bases are a match to TRBD1. The CDR3 consists of 15 residues. Trimming took 2 bases from V and 4 from J; bases not matched to a gene: 7. The germline V gene has CDR1 SGHRS and CDR2 YFSETQ. The CDR3 here is CASSLWTGASYEQYF. CDR3 in DNA: TGCGCCAGCAGCTTATGGACAGGGGCATCTTACGAGCAGTACTTC.

This clonotype was seen a few times. The V call is TRBV12-5, the J call TRBJ1-2, with D maybe TRBD1 (5 bases). V was trimmed by 7 bases and J by 8 bases, leaving 23 bases between them. CDR3 length: 15 residues. Germline CDR1 LGHNT, CDR2 FRNRAP. The CDR3 DNA reads as TGTGCTAGTGCCTTCCCGACAGCCCCCCGGAGGGGCTACACCTTC. Protein sequence: CASAFPTAPRRGYTF.

Only a few counts were recorded for this clonotype. The chain recombines TRBV12-3 or TRBV12-4 with TRBJ1-6; the D gene is possibly TRBD1 (6 bases). Between the trimmed V and J ends, which lost 5 bases and 9 bases, there was a span of 17 bases. This CDR3 comprises 15 residues. CDR3 sequence (DNA): TGTGCCAGCAGTGGGGGGCGGACAATGGGTTCACCCCTCCACTTT. Its protein is CASSGGRTMGSPLHF.

This clonotype was detected a few times. V and J are TRBV20-1 and TRBJ1-5; D gene uncertain. CDR1 and CDR2 from the germline V gene are DFQATT and SNEGSKA (reference sequence). The CDR3 loop spans 14 amino acids. V was clipped by 2 bases and J by 4 bases, with 12 bases between them. The CDR3 nucleotides read TGCAGTGCTAGAACCGGGAACCCTAATCAGCCCCAGCATTTT. As protein: CSARTGNPNQPQHF.

This clonotype has only a few counts. The chain links TRBV3-1 to TRBJ2-2, with D perhaps matching TRBD1 (6 bases). The CDR3 runs 14 residues. CDR1 LGHDT and CDR2 YNNKEL come from the germline V gene (reference sequence). The V gene lost 6 bases and the J gene lost 4 bases, with 12 bases spanning the gap. The CDR3 spells CASRQGWSTGELFF. The DNA for the CDR3 is TGTGCCAGCAGACAGGGATGGAGCACCGGGGAGCTGTTTTTT.

Concerning this clonotype itself: A clone one base away is much larger, so this may be a read error. The rearrangement joins TRBV5-1 to TRBJ1-6; D gene uncertain. CDR3 length: 16 residues. Germline V CDR1 and CDR2: SGHRS, YFSETQ. This CDR3 reads CASSESIEVSSSPIHF. The CDR3 coding sequence is TGCGCCAGCAGCGAGAGTATCGAGGTCTCTAGTTCACCCATCCACTTT.

This clonotype has more than one count but fewer than ten. V and J are TRBV11-2 and TRBJ1-2; D possibly corresponds to TRBD1 (5 bases). This CDR3 is built from 18 residues. Germline V gene data show CDR1 as SGHAT and CDR2 as FQNNGV. The V end was cut by 2 bases, the J end by 0 bases, with 19 bases between. In DNA form, the CDR3 reads TGTGCCAGCAGCTTATCAGGTGCAGGGAGACCAGCTAACTATGGCTACACCTTC. Translating gives CASSLSGAGRPANYGYTF.

This clonotype was seen once. Here the CDR3 reads CSVEGSGFADTQYF. The CDR3 DNA follows: TGCAGCGTTGAAGGGTCAGGGTTCGCAGATACGCAGTATTTT. V is TRBV29-1 and J is TRBJ2-3, with D tentatively TRBD1 (5 bases). The CDR3 sequence is 14 residues long. Trimming shortened V by 1 base and J by 4 bases, and 12 bases separated the two germline ends. Germline V gene lookup returns CDR1 SQVTM and CDR2 ANQGSEA.

This sequence joins TRBV20-1 and TRBJ2-7; 7 nucleotides line up with TRBD1. The CDR3 is 15 amino acids. J lost 5 bases, V lost 6 bases, and 16 bases had no gene match. The V gene's germline CDR1 is DFQATT and CDR2 SNEGSKA (reference sequence). CDR3 region: CSASRTGASSDEQYF. In DNA, the CDR3 is TGCAGTGCGTCTCGGACAGGTGCATCGTCCGACGAGCAGTACTTC.

The chain joins TRBV27 to TRBJ1-2; D possibly corresponds to TRBD1 (6 bases). The CDR3 runs 14 residues. Trimming pared 5 bases from V and 3 bases from J, leaving 13 bases between. CDR1 and CDR2 from the germline V gene are MNHEY and SMNVEV (reference sequence). The CDR3 nucleotides read TGTGCCAGCAGTCCATGGACAGACCACTATGGCTACACCTTC. It codes for CASSPWTDHYGYTF.

This clonotype was found a few times. V and J are TRBV7-2 and TRBJ1-5, with TRBD1 matching over 7 bases. The V gene's germline CDR1 is SGHTA and CDR2 FQGNSA. This CDR3 has 15 residues. The trim removed 1 base at V and 7 bases at J, leaving 7 bases unmatched. CDR3 sequence reads: CASSLEGGEWQPQHF. CDR3 nucleotides: TGTGCCAGCAGCTTAGAAGGGGGCGAGTGGCAGCCCCAGCATTTT.

This clonotype was observed a handful of times. This chain links TRBV5-4 with TRBJ2-5; 8 bases match TRBD1. Germline CDR1 and CDR2: SGHNT and YYREEE (reference sequence). With 4 bases clipped from V and 1 base from J, the junction kept 6 bases outside the gene matches. CDR3 length equals 15 residues. CDR3 in amino acids: CASSAGTGRQETQYF. The DNA of the CDR3 is TGTGCCAGCAGCGCCGGGACAGGCCGCCAAGAGACCCAGTACTTC.

This CDR3 is CASSILAVHTDTQYF. CDR3 in DNA: TGTGCCAGTAGTATCCTAGCGGTACACACAGATACGCAGTATTTT. The rearrangement joins TRBV19 to TRBJ2-3; 7 nucleotides match TRBD2. This CDR3 has 15 residues. CDR1 is LNHDA and CDR2 is SQIVND in the germline V gene (reference sequence). The ends lost 3 bases at V and 2 bases at J; junction bases unmatched: 5.

As to this clonotype: This may be a read error: a much more frequent sequence differs by one nucleotide. V is TRBV7-2 and J is TRBJ2-3, with 8 bases matching TRBD1. Germline values: CDR1 SGHTA, CDR2 FQGNSA. This CDR3 contains 15 residues. The V segment lost 5 bases and the J segment 4 bases; nucleotides outside the gene matches: 8. CDR3 protein: CASSRRDRWADTQYF. The CDR3 DNA is TGTGCCAGCAGCCGCCGGGACAGGTGGGCAGATACGCAGTATTTT.